These T cell receptor beta chains were read from a single sample in a study of OX40 agonist ivuxolimab in advanced cancers. Assay: immunoSEQ multiplex PCR; the TCRdb copy retains only in-frame clones and omits some. The table lists tens of thousands of clones, approximately 85% of them singletons. The starting material was CD4+ or CD8+ T cells sorted from blood, obtained in a trial of the OX40 agonist ivuxolimab. Receptor source: an adult with an advanced solid tumor such as melanoma, head and neck, liver or kidney cancer. CDR3s include the opening cysteine and the closing phenylalanine or tryptophan. The D gene is left open where the match is weak. Rows may omit the clone size; those that give it use once, few, many or a size class.

J gene: TRBJ2-5
D gene: NA
clone size: NA
V gene: TRBV15
CDR3 DNA: TGTGCCACCAGGGACGGCTACCAAGAGACCCAGTACTTC
CDR3 protein: CATRDGYQETQYF

J gene: TRBJ2-1
D gene: NA
clone size: NA
V gene: TRBV19
CDR3 DNA: TGTGCCAGTAGTATAGGGGACACCGAGCAGTTCTTC
CDR3 protein: CASSIGDTEQFF

J gene: TRBJ2-3
D gene: TRBD2
clone size: NA
V gene: TRBV13
CDR3 DNA: TGTGCCAGCAGCTTAGGCATCGAGGGAGGGAGCACAGATACGCAGTATTTT
CDR3 protein: CASSLGIEGGSTDTQYF

J gene: TRBJ2-7
D gene: NA
clone size: NA
V gene: TRBV7-9
CDR3 DNA: TGTGCCAGCAGCTTGAAACAGGGGGGGATTTACGAGCAGTACTTC
CDR3 protein: CASSLKQGGIYEQYF

J gene: TRBJ2-3
D gene: NA
clone size: NA
V gene: TRBV28
CDR3 DNA: TGTGCCAGCAGTTCGGCCACAGATACGCAGTATTTT
CDR3 protein: CASSSATDTQYF

J gene: TRBJ1-2
D gene: NA
clone size: NA
V gene: TRBV10-3
CDR3 DNA: TGTGCCATCAGTGATGGCGACGCCTACACCTTC
CDR3 protein: CAISDGDAYTF

J gene: TRBJ2-7
D gene: TRBD1
clone size: NA
V gene: TRBV5-5
CDR3 DNA: TGTGCCAGCAGCCTCCCACCGACAGGGGATAGGTACGAGCAGTACTTC
CDR3 protein: CASSLPPTGDRYEQYF

J gene: TRBJ1-5
D gene: NA
clone size: NA
V gene: TRBV5-6
CDR3 DNA: TGTGCCAGCAGCTTGACCCGCGGGCATCAGCCCCAGCATTTT
CDR3 protein: CASSLTRGHQPQHF

J gene: TRBJ2-3
D gene: TRBD2
clone size: NA
V gene: TRBV10-3
CDR3 DNA: TGTGCCATCAGTGAGTCAATGATCATTGGAGCGGGAGCTAGCACAGATACGCAGTATTTT
CDR3 protein: CAISESMIIGAGASTDTQYF

J gene: TRBJ1-1
D gene: NA
clone size: NA
V gene: TRBV5-5
CDR3 DNA: TGTGCCAGCACTGGTACAGGAACTAACACTGAAGCTTTCTTT
CDR3 protein: CASTGTGTNTEAFF

J gene: TRBJ1-4
D gene: NA
clone size: NA
V gene: TRBV29-1
CDR3 DNA: TGCAGCGTTGTAGGGCCCGGGGAAAAACTGTTTTTT
CDR3 protein: CSVVGPGEKLFF

J gene: TRBJ2-3
D gene: TRBD1
clone size: NA
V gene: TRBV7-9
CDR3 DNA: TGTGCCAGCAGCCCCTCCCGGGCAGGGGGCGCAGATACGCAGTATTTT
CDR3 protein: CASSPSRAGGADTQYF

J gene: TRBJ2-5
D gene: NA
clone size: NA
V gene: TRBV13
CDR3 DNA: TGTGCCAGCAGCTCATCCGGGGGACAATTGAAGACCCAGTACTTC
CDR3 protein: CASSSSGGQLKTQYF

J gene: TRBJ1-2
D gene: NA
clone size: NA
V gene: TRBV7-2
CDR3 DNA: TGTGCCAGCAGCTTAAACCTTGGGGGCGCGGGAGGTGGCTACACCTTC
CDR3 protein: CASSLNLGGAGGGYTF

J gene: TRBJ1-1
D gene: NA
clone size: few
V gene: TRBV6-5
CDR3 DNA: TGTGCCAGCAGTTACTGGGGTAACACTGAAGCTTTCTTT
CDR3 protein: CASSYWGNTEAFF

J gene: TRBJ2-7
D gene: NA
clone size: NA
V gene: TRBV6-1
CDR3 DNA: TGTGCCAGCATCCCTCCAGGGGGGTACGAGCAGTACTTC
CDR3 protein: CASIPPGGYEQYF

J gene: TRBJ2-5
D gene: NA
clone size: NA
V gene: TRBV13
CDR3 DNA: TGTGCCAGCAGCCCATCACACCAAGAGACCCAGTACTTC
CDR3 protein: CASSPSHQETQYF

J gene: TRBJ2-1
D gene: NA
clone size: NA
V gene: TRBV5-4
CDR3 DNA: TGTGCCAGCAGTCAGGATTTCTCCTACAATGAGCAGTTCTTC
CDR3 protein: CASSQDFSYNEQFF

J gene: TRBJ1-5
D gene: NA
clone size: NA
V gene: TRBV23-1
CDR3 DNA: TGCGCCAGCAGTCGCATATCCCAACCTATAGTGAGCAATCAGCCCCAGCATTTT
CDR3 protein: CASSRISQPIVSNQPQHF

J gene: TRBJ2-1
D gene: NA
clone size: NA
V gene: TRBV6-5
CDR3 DNA: TGTGCCAGCAGTTATCGAGGGATCGAGCAGTTCTTC
CDR3 protein: CASSYRGIEQFF

J gene: TRBJ1-1
D gene: NA
clone size: NA
V gene: TRBV7-2
CDR3 DNA: TGTGCCAGCAGCTTAGCCCCTTATTTTCAGGGAATAGGGATGAACACTGAAGCTTTCTTT
CDR3 protein: CASSLAPYFQGIGMNTEAFF

J gene: TRBJ1-2
D gene: NA
clone size: NA
V gene: TRBV7-2
CDR3 DNA: TGTGCCAGCAGCCCCCTGACAGGTACCTATGGCTACACCTTC
CDR3 protein: CASSPLTGTYGYTF

J gene: TRBJ2-7
D gene: NA
clone size: NA
V gene: TRBV5-1
CDR3 DNA: TGCGCCAGCAGCTTGGGGCCGCAATTATACGAGCAGTACTTC
CDR3 protein: CASSLGPQLYEQYF

J gene: TRBJ2-3
D gene: TRBD1
clone size: NA
V gene: TRBV6-5
CDR3 DNA: TGTGCCAGCAGCCGCGCCGGGACAGGGTTCGATACGCAGTATTTT
CDR3 protein: CASSRAGTGFDTQYF

J gene: TRBJ2-1
D gene: TRBD2
clone size: NA
V gene: TRBV18
CDR3 DNA: TGTGCCAGCTCACTTACTAGCGGAACCTACAATGAGCAGTTCTTC
CDR3 protein: CASSLTSGTYNEQFF

J gene: TRBJ1-6
D gene: NA
clone size: NA
V gene: TRBV4-1
CDR3 DNA: TGCGCCAGCAGCCAAGGGCCTAACAGGGCTGCCCTCCACTTT
CDR3 protein: CASSQGPNRAALHF

J gene: TRBJ2-1
D gene: NA
clone size: NA
V gene: TRBV10-3
CDR3 DNA: TGTGCCATCAGTGTCCGGGTTCCGGGACAAGGGGCCAATGAGCAGTTCTTC
CDR3 protein: CAISVRVPGQGANEQFF

J gene: TRBJ2-3
D gene: NA
clone size: few
V gene: TRBV7-9
CDR3 DNA: TGTGCCAGCAGCTTAGGATGGGGGACTAGCACAGATACGCAGTATTTT
CDR3 protein: CASSLGWGTSTDTQYF

J gene: TRBJ1-1
D gene: NA
clone size: NA
V gene: TRBV21-1
CDR3 DNA: TGTGCCAGCAGGCCCCGGACAAGGGGGAACACTGAAGCTTTCTTT
CDR3 protein: CASRPRTRGNTEAFF

J gene: TRBJ2-5
D gene: TRBD2
clone size: few
V gene: TRBV5-1
CDR3 DNA: TGCGCCAGCACCCCGCTGGGACTAGCGGGATGGGAGACCCAGTACTTC
CDR3 protein: CASTPLGLAGWETQYF

J gene: TRBJ2-7
D gene: TRBD1
clone size: NA
V gene: TRBV5-4
CDR3 DNA: TGTGCCAGCAGCCGGACCGGGACAGGGAACTACGAGCAGTACTTC
CDR3 protein: CASSRTGTGNYEQYF

J gene: TRBJ1-1
D gene: NA
clone size: NA
V gene: TRBV6-1
CDR3 DNA: TGTGCCAGCAGCCCCGGGATTCCAGAAGCTTTCTTT
CDR3 protein: CASSPGIPEAFF

J gene: TRBJ2-3
D gene: TRBD2
clone size: NA
V gene: TRBV2
CDR3 DNA: TGTGCCAGCAGTGCAGCGGGGGGGACGCAGTATTTT
CDR3 protein: CASSAAGGTQYF

J gene: TRBJ1-6
D gene: NA
clone size: NA
V gene: TRBV6-1
CDR3 DNA: TGTGCCAGCTTAGGACGCGATAATTCACCCCTCCACTTT
CDR3 protein: CASLGRDNSPLHF

J gene: TRBJ1-1
D gene: NA
clone size: NA
V gene: TRBV27
CDR3 DNA: TGTGCCAGCAGGAGATACCCGGGGACTGAAGCTTTCTTT
CDR3 protein: CASRRYPGTEAFF

J gene: TRBJ2-3
D gene: NA
clone size: few
V gene: TRBV4-2
CDR3 DNA: TGTGCCAGCAGCCAAGTCCAGAGCACAGATACGCAGTATTTT
CDR3 protein: CASSQVQSTDTQYF

J gene: TRBJ1-5
D gene: NA
clone size: NA
V gene: TRBV5-1
CDR3 DNA: TGCGCCAGCAGCTTAAGGGGGGGCGATCAGCCCCAGCATTTT
CDR3 protein: CASSLRGGDQPQHF

J gene: TRBJ1-1
D gene: TRBD1
clone size: NA
V gene: TRBV19
CDR3 DNA: TGTGCCAGTAGTACCGGCGGGACAGGGGGGGAAAACACTGAAGCTTTCTTT
CDR3 protein: CASSTGGTGGENTEAFF

J gene: TRBJ2-3
D gene: TRBD2
clone size: NA
V gene: TRBV5-1
CDR3 DNA: TGCGCCAGCAGCTTGGCGGGGGGAAGCACAGATACGCAGTATTTT
CDR3 protein: CASSLAGGSTDTQYF

J gene: TRBJ1-4
D gene: NA
clone size: NA
V gene: TRBV6-1
CDR3 DNA: TGTGCCACCTGTTATTTGGGTGAAAAACTGTTTTTT
CDR3 protein: CATCYLGEKLFF

J gene: TRBJ1-1
D gene: TRBD1
clone size: once
V gene: TRBV4-2
CDR3 DNA: TGTGCCAGCAGCCGCAGGGACAGGGTAGGCACTGAAGCTTTCTTT
CDR3 protein: CASSRRDRVGTEAFF

J gene: TRBJ2-7
D gene: NA
clone size: NA
V gene: TRBV7-2
CDR3 DNA: TGTGCCAGCAGCTTAGATGGGGGAGGCCCCTACGAGCAGTACTTC
CDR3 protein: CASSLDGGGPYEQYF

J gene: TRBJ1-1
D gene: TRBD1
clone size: NA
V gene: TRBV2
CDR3 DNA: TGTGCCAGCAGTGAGCAGGGGGTGAACACTGAAGCTTTCTTT
CDR3 protein: CASSEQGVNTEAFF

J gene: TRBJ2-3
D gene: NA
clone size: NA
V gene: TRBV19
CDR3 DNA: TGTGCCAGTAGAGGAATCGGCGGGTTTAGCACAGATACGCAGTATTTT
CDR3 protein: CASRGIGGFSTDTQYF

J gene: TRBJ2-1
D gene: TRBD2
clone size: NA
V gene: TRBV5-1
CDR3 DNA: TGCGCCAGCATGCGGGGAGGGGAACCTAGTGAGCAGTTCTTC
CDR3 protein: CASMRGGEPSEQFF

J gene: TRBJ2-5
D gene: NA
clone size: NA
V gene: TRBV5-1
CDR3 DNA: TGCGCCAGCAGCTTGAGTGAAGAGACCCAGTACTTC
CDR3 protein: CASSLSEETQYF

J gene: TRBJ2-3
D gene: NA
clone size: few
V gene: TRBV9
CDR3 DNA: TGTGCCAGCAGCGTAGGTCTCTTGGCGGGATCAGATACGCAGTATTTT
CDR3 protein: CASSVGLLAGSDTQYF

J gene: TRBJ1-2
D gene: NA
clone size: once
V gene: TRBV11-2
CDR3 DNA: TGTGCCAGCAGCCATGGGACGAGAGCGTATGGCTACACCTTC
CDR3 protein: CASSHGTRAYGYTF

J gene: TRBJ1-2
D gene: NA
clone size: once
V gene: TRBV5-1
CDR3 DNA: TGCGCCAGCAGCACCAGAGGACAGCACCGTATTTATGGCTACACCTTC
CDR3 protein: CASSTRGQHRIYGYTF

J gene: TRBJ1-2
D gene: NA
clone size: NA
V gene: TRBV9
CDR3 DNA: TGTGCCAGCAGCGTAGGTGGAACGGGGTTCTATGGCTACACCTTC
CDR3 protein: CASSVGGTGFYGYTF

J gene: TRBJ1-3
D gene: NA
clone size: NA
V gene: TRBV2
CDR3 DNA: TGTGCCAGTCGAGGGACTGCTGGAAACACCATATATTTT
CDR3 protein: CASRGTAGNTIYF

J gene: TRBJ1-5
D gene: NA
clone size: NA
V gene: TRBV19
CDR3 DNA: TGTGCCAGTAGTCCACAGGCTGGTGGTAGCAATCAGCCCCAGCATTTT
CDR3 protein: CASSPQAGGSNQPQHF